The clone carrying this TCR beta chain occurred many times. Authors' data handling: Cell counts per sample came from amplifying reference gene primers. Measured with immunoSEQ multiplex PCR; TCRdb has only the in-frame clones, and not every one. That table supplies the V and J calls and clone size; D and trimming were determined from the DNA. The table has approximately 250,000 clones, about 83% seen once. The data were taken from a study of blood T cell repertoires in COVID-19. About the research overall: Acute-phase and convalescent COVID-19 samples originated in the United States, Italy and Spain. From T cells, B-cell-depleted T cells, or PBMCs came the material, which was cDNA or gDNA.

In germline, CDR1 is MNHNY, CDR2 SVGAGI (reference sequence). The junction had 3 bases not matched to a gene; V was cut back by 7 bases and J by 6 bases. This CDR3 comprises 13 residues. This TCR derives from a woman in her forties who had recovered from COVID-19. Sequenced material: peripheral blood. The chain recombines TRBV6-6 with TRBJ1-6; 7 bases map to TRBD1. The CDR3 DNA reads as TGTGCCAGCACGGACAGGTCTAATTCACCCCTCCACTTT. Translation: CASTDRSNSPLHF.